The T cell receptor (beta chain) described here comes from a study of shared clonotypes between healthy human individuals. About this clone: Antigen specificity is unknown.

It was about 100 million PBMCs that unsorted samples used for genomic DNA. Notes on the study in general: Limitation of the genetic and exposure-history diversity represented came from the few donors. Clonotype sharing among the donors was expected to vary with sequencing depth.

CDR1 MNHNY and CDR2 SVGAGI come from the germline V gene (reference sequence). V gave up 5 bases and J gave up 4 bases; unmatched junction bases: 8. The CDR3 consists of 16 residues. PCR replicates performed on unsorted PBMC used approximately 300 ng DNA, tens of thousands of T cell genomes. Repertoires were generated with immunoSEQ multiplex PCR, while TCRdb's copy carries only in-frame clones and drops some. The table shows about 490,000 clones, with more than 75% occurring only once. The sequenced sample consisted of PBMCs. This TCR came from a woman aged 35 to 49 in good health. Some clones in this sample may be carry-over from other donors' samples. The chain links TRBV6-6 to TRBJ2-2; TRBD1 matches 9 bases. The CDR3 here is CASSKGDRAVTGELFF. In DNA form, the CDR3 reads TGTGCCAGCAGTAAAGGGGACAGGGCCGTCACCGGGGAGCTGTTTTTT.